This passage covers 5 T cell receptor beta chains from one sample sequenced in a study of blood T cells in healthy people across ages. Primers used in a second PCR of about 6 to 11 cycles were a sample-barcoded 5' primer and a J-beta primer mix. TCRdb redid the calling of the 5' RACE reads with MiXCR, one entry per CDR3 protein. The data hold 710,000 or so distinct CDR3 sequences, with 22% observed a single time. Sequences were obtained from blood. Every receptor here comes from a man in his sixties or seventies in good health.

In this sample, this clonotype turned up a few times. V and J are TRBV27 and TRBJ2-1; TRBD2 is a possible D gene (6 bases). CDR3 length: 15 amino acids. V lost 3 bases, J lost 1 base, and 10 bases lay in between. Germline assignment: CDR1 MNHEY and CDR2 SMNVEV (reference sequence). The CDR3 nucleotides read TGTGCCAGCAGTTTGGCGGGGCAATCCTACAATGAGCAGTTCTTC. It specifies CASSLAGQSYNEQFF.

This clonotype has more than one count but fewer than ten. The rearrangement uses TRBV20-1 and TRBJ2-2; TRBD2 agrees at 7 bases. The CDR3 runs 15 residues. Germline V gives CDR1 DFQATT, CDR2 SNEGSKA (reference sequence). Trimming cost V 5 bases and J 0 bases; bases outside gene matches: 6. CDR3 sequence reads: CSASDGTTNTGELFF. For the CDR3, the DNA is TGCAGTGCTTCTGACGGGACTACGAACACCGGGGAGCTGTTTTTT.

The rearrangement uses TRBV5-1 and TRBJ2-5; 10 nucleotides line up with TRBD2. V was clipped by 0 bases and J by 5 bases; unmatched bases: 7. The CDR3 is made up of 16 amino acids. The germline gives CDR1 SGHRS, CDR2 YFSETQ. This chain's CDR3 is CASSLAEAGGFETQYF. DNA of the CDR3: TGCGCCAGCAGCTTGGCCGAAGCGGGAGGGTTTGAGACCCAGTACTTC.

This clonotype appeared a few times. The chain couples TRBV2 to TRBJ2-5; 7 positions match TRBD1. TRBJ2-7 matches the DNA end more closely, so the J call is doubtful. The CDR3 spans 16 residues. Germline CDR1 SNHLY, CDR2 FYNNEI. DNA of the CDR3: TGTGCCAGCAGTACTATAAGGACAGGAAAGAACGACGAGCAGTACTTC. Its translation: CASSTIRTGKNDEQYF.

This clonotype was detected only a few times. This rearrangement joins TRBV7-2 to TRBJ2-1; D uncertain. The CDR3 has 15 residues. Looked up from germline, CDR1 is SGHTA and CDR2 is FQGNSA. The V end lost 3 bases, the J end lost 15 bases, and 24 bases lay between the germline ends. CDR3 amino acids: CASSLGILSAMQWFF. CDR3 coding DNA: TGTGCCAGCAGCTTGGGGATTCTTTCCGCGATGCAGTGGTTCTTC.